This T cell receptor (beta chain) was documented in a study of cytomegalovirus exposure and HLA in healthy donors. Per the germline V gene, CDR1 is SGDLS and CDR2 is YYNGEE. V gave up 3 bases and J gave up 7 bases; unmatched junction bases: 5. This CDR3 region has 14 residues. Researchers ran the PCR with 60 Vbeta and 13 Jbeta primers. TCRdb's copy holds only in-frame clones and misses some; the assay was immunoSEQ multiplex PCR. Of around 170,000 clones detected, more than 65% appear once; the ten largest clones hold 3.8%. The genes are TRBV9 and TRBJ1-2, with 11 positions matching TRBD1. Sequencing used PBMCs. The clonotype originates from a man aged 45-65 years in good health and CMV-seronegative. The CDR3 coding sequence is TGTGCCAGCAGCGAGGGGGACAGGGGGTTTGGCTACACCTTC. Translating gives CASSEGDRGFGYTF.